This entry describes one T cell receptor (beta chain). Its antigen is currently unknown. This entry comes from a study of CD8 T cells in ankylosing spondylitis. V lost 1 base to trimming and J lost 6 bases, with 13 bases between them. The germline V gene encodes CDR1 MGHRA and CDR2 YSYEKL. CDR3 length: 14 residues. Study findings and constraints: There were earlier reports of some motif variants in reactive arthritis synovial fluid and blood. A motif in TCR beta, a set of fewer than ten highly homologous variants, appeared characteristic of ankylosing spondylitis blood.

One entry per CDR3 protein results from TCRdb running MiXCR on the 5' RACE reads. Here the sample spans under 450,000 distinct CDR3 sequences, around 20% being singletons. This TCR derives from a male donor with ankylosing spondylitis or in good health (not recorded which). The sample taken for sequencing was blood, either unsorted or a sorted T cell fraction (not recorded which). This chain joins TRBV4-1 and TRBJ2-7, with D perhaps matching TRBD2 (6 bases). The CDR3 nucleotides are TGCGCCAGCAGCCAAGCAGGGAGGTCGGCCGAGCAGTACTTC. This sequence encodes CASSQAGRSAEQYF.